This is a list of T cell receptor beta chains from one sample in a study of T cell changes during pregnancy in multiple sclerosis. The assay was immunoSEQ multiplex PCR, and TCRdb's table has in-frame clones only and misses some. The table lists 65,000 to 90,000 clones, 85% to 95% of them singletons, with 2.5% to 3.5% in the top ten. Here the sequenced sample was peripheral blood, taken in the third trimester of pregnancy. The receptors derive from a female donor in good health, enrolled as a control in a pregnancy study. Both conserved end residues are part of each CDR3. Each record gives: CDR3 length, J gene, clone size, D gene, V gene, CDR3 DNA, CDR3 protein. The D gene is left open where the match is weak. The size field is filled for only some rows; it gives once, few, many or a size class.

19	TRBJ1-5	once	.	TRBV19	TGTGCCAGTAGTATGGGTATTCGAGACAGACATGTTAGCAATCAGCCCCAGCATTTT	CASSMGIRDRHVSNQPQHF
15	TRBJ2-6	.	TRBD1	TRBV27	TGTGCCAGCAACAACAGGGGCGCTGGGGCCAACGTCCTGACTTTC	CASNNRGAGANVLTF
14	TRBJ2-7	.	.	TRBV5-5	TGTGCCAGCCGACCTTATTCAGGGTCCCACGAGCAGTACTTC	CASRPYSGSHEQYF
12	TRBJ1-2	.	.	TRBV29-1	TGCAGCGCCATACAAATTAACTATGGCTACACCTTC	CSAIQINYGYTF
14	TRBJ2-7	.	.	TRBV5-1	TGCGCCAGCAGGCTTTGGGGGCAGATGGGCGAGCAGTACTTC	CASRLWGQMGEQYF
18	TRBJ2-3	.	TRBD1	TRBV27	TGTGCCAGCAGTTTGTCCGGGACAGGCGCTTATAGCACAGATACGCAGTATTTT	CASSLSGTGAYSTDTQYF
18	TRBJ1-5	once	TRBD1	TRBV19	TGTGCCAGTAGTATAGTAGGGTCTGGGACAGGGTGGAATCAGCCCCAGCATTTT	CASSIVGSGTGWNQPQHF
14	TRBJ2-7	.	.	TRBV10-3	TGTGCCATCAGTGGGGACTTTAGCTCCTACGAGCAGTACTTC	CAISGDFSSYEQYF
15	TRBJ1-2	.	.	TRBV27	TGTGCCAGCAGTTTATCCGGGACAAGCTATTTTGGCTACACCTTC	CASSLSGTSYFGYTF
12	TRBJ1-1	.	.	TRBV28	TGTGCCAGCAGGATTAGGGAGGCTGAAGCTTTCTTT	CASRIREAEAFF
16	TRBJ2-5	.	TRBD2	TRBV7-3	TGTGCCAGCAGCTTAACGTCGGGGGGGATACAAGAGACCCAGTACTTC	CASSLTSGGIQETQYF
15	TRBJ2-7	.	TRBD1	TRBV19	TGTGCCAGTAGTATTTCTGGACAGGGGATCTACGAGCAGTACTTC	CASSISGQGIYEQYF
14	TRBJ1-6	.	.	TRBV21-1	TGTGCCAGCAGCAGTTGGACAGGAAATTCACCCCTCCACTTT	CASSSWTGNSPLHF
13	TRBJ2-2	.	.	TRBV27	TGTGCCAGCAGGACTCAGGGATACGGGGAGCTGTTTTTT	CASRTQGYGELFF
14	TRBJ2-7	.	TRBD1	TRBV27	TGTGCCAGCAGCCTCTCAGGGGGCCCCTACGAGCAGTACTTC	CASSLSGGPYEQYF
12	TRBJ2-7	.	.	TRBV30	TGTGCCTGGAGTGTAGGCGGAGGCAAGCAGTACTTC	CAWSVGGGKQYF
14	TRBJ2-1	.	.	TRBV5-8	TGTGCCAGCAGCTTGAGGCAGGTCTACAATGAGCAGTTCTTC	CASSLRQVYNEQFF
14	TRBJ2-3	few	TRBD1	TRBV7-2	TGTGCCAGCAGCCGGGGACAGAGCACAGATACGCAGTATTTT	CASSRGQSTDTQYF
14	TRBJ2-1	.	.	TRBV4-1	TGCGCCAGCAGCCAAACAAAGCGGTACAATGAGCAGTTCTTC	CASSQTKRYNEQFF
14	TRBJ2-1	.	TRBD2	TRBV29-1	TGCAGCCCTACTTTAGCGGGAGGGTGGGATGAGCAGTTCTTC	CSPTLAGGWDEQFF
14	TRBJ1-6	.	TRBD1	TRBV25-1	TGTGCCAGCAGCTACGGGACAGGGGAATCACCCCTCCACTTT	CASSYGTGESPLHF
12	TRBJ2-1	once	.	TRBV5-6	TGTGCCAGCAGCTGGGGCCACAATGAGCAGTTCTTC	CASSWGHNEQFF
14	TRBJ1-6	.	TRBD1	TRBV19	TGTGCCAGCGCTAAACAGGGGGCTGGGTCACCCCTCCACTTT	CASAKQGAGSPLHF
15	TRBJ2-7	.	.	TRBV7-6	TGTGCCAGCAGCCCCGGGGTCTTAAGCTCCTACGAGCAGTACTTC	CASSPGVLSSYEQYF
13	TRBJ2-3	.	.	TRBV30	TGTGCCTGTTCCCTCCTAAACACAGATACGCAGTATTTT	CACSLLNTDTQYF
13	TRBJ1-1	once	.	TRBV6-1	TGTGCCAGCACCAAAAACTATGACACTGAAGCTTTCTTT	CASTKNYDTEAFF
15	TRBJ2-5	.	.	TRBV5-1	TGCGCCAGCAGCTCCTTTTTCGGACAAGGGGAGACCCAGTACTTC	CASSSFFGQGETQYF
17	TRBJ1-1	.	TRBD1	TRBV5-1	TGCGCCAGCAGGACAGGGCCCCTGAGGGAGTTGAACACTGAAGCTTTCTTT	CASRTGPLRELNTEAFF
15	TRBJ2-3	once	TRBD2	TRBV7-8	TGTGCCAGCAGCGCATCCGGGACTAGAGAGGATACGCAGTATTTT	CASSASGTREDTQYF
18	TRBJ2-1	.	TRBD2	TRBV11-2	TGTGCCAGCAGCTTAGATCCCAGGACTAGCGGGCCCTACAATGAGCAGTTCTTC	CASSLDPRTSGPYNEQFF
17	TRBJ2-7	.	.	TRBV5-1	TGCGCCAGCAGCTTGTCCGGGGGACCCGGGGTTTACTACGAGCAGTACTTC	CASSLSGGPGVYYEQYF
14	TRBJ2-5	.	TRBD1	TRBV19	TGTGCCAGTAGCTCGGACAGGGGCCAAGAGACCCAGTACTTC	CASSSDRGQETQYF
14	TRBJ2-2	once	TRBD1	TRBV6-8	TGTGCCAGCATCGACAGGGGGCGCGGCGGGGAGCTGTTTTTT	CASIDRGRGGELFF
16	TRBJ2-2	.	.	TRBV5-1	TGCGCCAGCAGCTTGGCGCGGCAGGGGAACACCGGGGAGCTGTTTTTT	CASSLARQGNTGELFF
15	TRBJ2-7	.	TRBD2	TRBV25-1	TGTGCCAGCAGTGACCCAGCGGGGAGCTCCTACGAGCAGTACTTC	CASSDPAGSSYEQYF
14	TRBJ2-1	.	TRBD1	TRBV27	TGTGCCAGCAGTTCCTCCGACAGGGGGGGTGAGCAGTTCTTC	CASSSSDRGGEQFF
17	TRBJ2-1	.	TRBD1	TRBV7-9	TGTGCCAGCAGCTTAGGGTTCCGGGACAGGGGTTCCAATGAGCAGTTCTTC	CASSLGFRDRGSNEQFF
16	TRBJ2-1	.	TRBD2	TRBV4-2	TGTGCCAGCAGCCAAGATTTTCTAGCGGGAGGTAATGAGCAGTTCTTC	CASSQDFLAGGNEQFF